Listed here is a single T cell receptor beta chain. Antigen: not known. The sample is drawn from a study of follicular helper T cells after annual influenza vaccination. Study findings and constraints: Day 7 ICOS+CD38+ clones were most often found later in ICOS-CD38- cTfh cells. Plasmablast frequency change correlated with clonality change in ICOS+CD38+ cTfh. Yearly vaccinations repeatedly recalled conserved clonotypes in ICOS+CD38+ cTfh.

The repertoire was sequenced with immunoSEQ multiplex PCR; TCRdb's copy has only in-frame clones and lacks some. Of some 10,000 clones listed, over 80% are singletons. The V gene's germline CDR1 is SGHRS and CDR2 YFSETQ. The CDR3 spans 12 residues. With 3 bases clipped from V and 7 bases from J, the junction kept 2 bases outside the gene matches. Vaccine contraindications, substance abuse, HIV/AIDS, active malignancy and active illness excluded donors. The rearrangement uses TRBV5-1 and TRBJ1-2; 8 bases are a match to TRBD1. The sample in question was CXCR5- memory CD4+ T cells sorted from blood, obtained 6 weeks after influenza vaccination. The clonotype comes from an adult who received the influenza vaccine. CDR3: CASSWTGSGYTF. The CDR3 DNA reads as TGCGCCAGCAGCTGGACAGGGTCTGGCTACACCTTC.